Below are 20 T cell receptor beta chains sequenced from a single sample in a study of blood T cell repertoires in COVID-19. Sequenced by immunoSEQ multiplex PCR; TCRdb stores in-frame clones only, minus some. The sample holds about 190,000 clones, roughly four fifths seen once. The sample taken for sequencing was peripheral blood. The receptor set was obtained from a woman in her 70s with active or convalescent COVID-19.

The gene calls are TRBV3-1 (or the pseudogene TRBV3-2) and TRBJ1-2; possibly TRBD1 for D (6 bases). Trimming stripped 8 bases from V and 2 bases from J, with 9 bases between. Germline V lookup: CDR1 LGHDT, CDR2 YNNKEL (reference sequence). The CDR3 is 12 amino acids. CDR3 sequence: CASSRGNYGYTF. DNA for the CDR3: TGTGCCAGCTCCAGGGGCAACTATGGCTACACCTTC.

The chain joins TRBV13 to TRBJ1-2; the match to TRBD1 covers 8 bases. CDR1 and CDR2 from the germline V gene are PRHDT and FYEKMQ (reference sequence). CDR3 length: 14 residues. J was trimmed by 3 bases and V by 5 bases; bases with no gene match: 5. This chain's CDR3 is CASSPGQGYYGYTF. CDR3 coding DNA: TGTGCCAGCAGCCCTGGACAGGGTTACTATGGCTACACCTTC.

The V and J genes are TRBV15 and TRBJ2-1; possibly TRBD1 for D (6 bases). Germline assignment: CDR1 LNHNV and CDR2 YYDKDF (reference sequence). V dropped 3 bases and J dropped 0 bases, with 15 bases sitting between them. CDR3 length equals 17 residues. The CDR3 DNA reads TGTGCCACCAGCAGGAGGGGCAGGGGTCCCTCCTACAATGAGCAGTTCTTC. Encoded protein: CATSRRGRGPSYNEQFF.

This clone was picked up a small number of times. The gene calls are TRBV19 and TRBJ1-2, with D uncertain. CDR1 LNHDA and CDR2 SQIVND come from the germline V gene (reference sequence). V lost 1 base and J 2 bases, leaving 8 bases between the germline ends. The CDR3 has 14 amino acids. CDR3 sequence: CASSIAVGNYGYTF. The CDR3, as DNA: TGTGCCAGTAGTATAGCAGTGGGCAACTATGGCTACACCTTC.

A remark on this clone: One junction end disagrees with the germline gene, perhaps due to a read error. The genes are TRBV6-5 and TRBJ2-7, with 12 nucleotides matching TRBD2. Germline loops: CDR1 MNHEY, CDR2 SVGAGI. There are 15 residues in the CDR3. The CDR3 region has the DNA TGTGTCAGCAGTTACCGACCGGGACTAGCGGGCGAGCAGTACTTC. It yields the protein CVSSYRPGLAGEQYF.

The gene calls are TRBV24-1 and TRBJ2-2; 13 bases map to TRBD2. This CDR3 comprises 16 residues. V shed 3 bases, J shed 6 bases, and the junction held 3 bases outside the gene matches. Germline values: CDR1 KGHDR, CDR2 SFDVKD. The CDR3 nucleotides read TGTGCCACCAGTGATGGACTAGCGGGAGTTTCCGGGGAGCTGTTTTTT. Translating gives CATSDGLAGVSGELFF.

The chain combines TRBV5-5 with TRBJ2-1, with 11 bases that match TRBD2. The germline CDR1 and CDR2 sequences are SGHKS and YYEKEE (reference sequence). This CDR3 region has 18 residues. The J segment lost 4 bases and the V segment lost 4 bases, leaving 13 bases of the junction unmatched. CDR3 protein: CASSALTSTSGVYNEQFF. CDR3 in DNA: TGTGCCAGCAGCGCGCTAACATCGACTAGCGGGGTGTACAATGAGCAGTTCTTC.

V and J are TRBV27 and TRBJ2-1, with 8 bases that match TRBD2. This CDR3 is built from 15 residues. The V segment lost 4 bases and the J segment 7 bases; nucleotides outside the gene matches: 9. Germline CDR1 is MNHEY and CDR2 is SMNVEV (reference sequence). CDR3 bases: TGTGCCAGCAGTTCTACCGGGACTAGAAAGAATGAGCAGTTCTTC. Translating it yields CASSSTGTRKNEQFF.

J is TRBJ2-1 and V is TRBV12-5, with 15 nucleotides matching TRBD2. V lost 2 bases, J lost 8 bases, and 16 bases stayed unmatched. The germline gives CDR1 LGHNT, CDR2 FRNRAP. The CDR3 runs to 20 residues. CDR3 residues: CASGLIAGTSGRFRIYEQFF. DNA for the CDR3: TGTGCTAGTGGTTTGATAGCCGGGACTAGCGGGAGGTTTAGGATCTATGAGCAGTTCTTC.

This rearrangement joins TRBV3-1 (or the pseudogene TRBV3-2) to TRBJ1-2; 7 nucleotides line up with TRBD1. Germline V gives CDR1 LGHDT, CDR2 YNNKEL (reference sequence). The CDR3 loop spans 14 amino acids. V lost 0 bases to trimming and J lost 8 bases; unmatched junction nucleotides: 6. CDR3 region: CASSQETGRGGYTF. The CDR3, as DNA: TGTGCCAGCAGCCAAGAGACAGGGCGCGGAGGCTACACCTTC.

V is TRBV6-6 and J is TRBJ2-3; 7 nucleotides agree with TRBD2. CDR1 and CDR2 from the germline V gene are MNHNY and SVGAGI (reference sequence). V lost 5 bases and J lost 5; bases outside the gene matches: 7. The CDR3 length is 14 residues. The CDR3 loop is CASSLAAGIDTQYF. CDR3 DNA sequence: TGTGCCAGCAGTCTGGCAGCGGGAATAGATACGCAGTATTTT.

V usage is TRBV29-1 and J usage is TRBJ2-5; TRBD1 is a possible D gene (6 bases). The CDR3 consists of 13 residues. V was cut by 4 bases and J by 5 bases, with 14 bases left in between. In germline, CDR1 is SQVTM, CDR2 ANQGSEA. In DNA, the CDR3 is TGCAGCGTTGCAACAGGGTGGGGGGAGACCCAGTACTTC. It codes for CSVATGWGETQYF. The complete variable domain, with remaining parts taken from reference TRBV29-1 and TRBJ2-5, reads SAVISQKPSRDICQRGTSLTIQCQVDSQVTMMFWYRQQPGQSLTLIATANQGSEATYESGFVIDKFPISRPNLTFSTLTVSNMSPEDSSIYLCSVATGWGETQYFGPGTRLLVL.

The chain carries TRBV3-1 (or the pseudogene TRBV3-2) and TRBJ2-7; 7 bases match TRBD1. The CDR3 length is 14 residues. After removal of 2 bases from V and 4 bases from J, the junction contained 5 bases not matched to a gene. Germline V CDR1 and CDR2: LGHDT, YNNKEL (reference sequence). CDR3 bases: TGTGCCAGCAGCCAAAAGATGACAGGGTACGAGCAGTACTTC. Its translation: CASSQKMTGYEQYF.

The V and J genes are TRBV29-1 and TRBJ2-3, with a possible D match to TRBD1 (6 bases). Trimming stripped 7 bases from V and 2 bases from J, with 16 bases between. Germline V lookup: CDR1 SQVTM, CDR2 ANQGSEA. The CDR3 sequence is 14 residues long. CDR3 nucleotides: TGCAGCGCCGAACGACAGGCATTCACAGATACGCAGTATTTT. Translated: CSAERQAFTDTQYF.

The rearrangement links TRBV19 to TRBJ2-6; D is unresolved. Trimming cost V 9 bases and J 0 bases, with 9 bases left between them. The germline V gene encodes CDR1 LNHDA and CDR2 SQIVND (reference sequence). The CDR3 runs 14 residues. The CDR3 reads CASARDSGANVLTF. CDR3 in DNA: TGTGCCAGCGCCCGAGACTCTGGGGCCAACGTCCTGACTTTC. Full variable domain (remainder filled in from reference TRBV19 and TRBJ2-6): DGGITQSPKYLFRKEGQNVTLSCEQNLNHDAMYWYRQDPGQGLRLIYYSQIVNDFQKGDIAEGYSVSREKKESFPLTVTSAQKNPTAFYLCASARDSGANVLTFGAGSRLTVL.

This clone was found a few times. The CDR3 region has the DNA TGTGCCAGCAAGCTGGGGGGGCAGCAGCCCCAGCATTTT. It translates to CASKLGGQQPQHF. This sequence joins TRBV12-3 or TRBV12-4 and TRBJ1-5; possibly TRBD1 for D (6 bases). V lost 7 bases, J lost 7 bases, and 14 bases lay in between. The CDR3 extends over 13 amino acids.

The V and J genes are TRBV6-5 and TRBJ1-5; 9 nucleotides agree with TRBD1. CDR1 is MNHEY and CDR2 is SVGAGI in the germline V gene. The CDR3 has 16 residues. V dropped 2 bases and J dropped 6; count of bases not matched to a gene: 8. CDR3 amino acids: CASSYEWDRDTQPQHF. CDR3 DNA sequence: TGTGCCAGCAGTTACGAGTGGGACAGGGATACTCAGCCCCAGCATTTT.

V usage is TRBV27 and J usage is TRBJ1-2; D gene unclear. CDR3 length: 13 residues. Trimming left V 1 base short and J 6 bases short, with 9 bases between. Germline V CDR1 and CDR2: MNHEY, SMNVEV (reference sequence). The CDR3 coding sequence is TGTGCCAGCAGTTTATACAGAGGGAATGGCTACACCTTC. It codes for CASSLYRGNGYTF.

The rearrangement links TRBV30 to TRBJ1-2; D perhaps matches TRBD1 (6 bases). This CDR3 has 12 amino acids. Per the germline V gene, CDR1 is GTSNPN and CDR2 is SVGIG (reference sequence). Trimming shortened V by 4 bases and J by 0 bases, and 6 bases separated the two germline ends. CDR3 in amino acids: CAWTGANYGYTF. DNA for the CDR3: TGTGCCTGGACAGGGGCTAACTATGGCTACACCTTC.

J is TRBJ1-2 and V is TRBV19; 8 nucleotides agree with TRBD1. Per the germline V gene, CDR1 is LNHDA and CDR2 is SQIVND (reference sequence). Unmatched junction bases numbered 14, after V lost 0 bases and J lost 8 bases. This CDR3 has 17 residues. CDR3 coding DNA: TGTGCCAGTAGTATAGATCTCGGCGGACAGGGAGAGAAAGGCTACACCTTC. This encodes CASSIDLGGQGEKGYTF.